This T cell receptor (beta chain) was identified during a study of shared clonotypes between healthy human individuals. TCRdb's copy holds only in-frame clones and misses some; the assay was immunoSEQ multiplex PCR. The data hold about 1 million clones, with 70% to 80% observed a single time. The V end lost 8 bases, the J end lost 7 bases, and 18 bases lay between the germline ends. The CDR3 is 13 residues long. Germline CDR1 is ENHRY and CDR2 is SYGVKD. Source material: memory CD4+ T cells sorted from blood. As to subset: CD45RA-negative fraction. This chain links TRBV10-3 with TRBJ2-7, with D possibly called TRBD1 or TRBD2 (5 bases each). The sequence was collected from a man aged 18 to 30 in good health. This CDR3 reads CAIGREGMDEQYF. The DNA for the CDR3 is TGTGCCATCGGCCGTGAGGGGATGGATGAGCAGTACTTC.